This T cell receptor beta chain came from a study of blood T cells in healthy people across ages. Through a sample-barcoded 5' primer and a J-beta primer mix, a second PCR was run for roughly 6 to 11 cycles. TCRdb reprocessed the 5' RACE reads with MiXCR, giving one entry per CDR3 protein. Of 1.8 million or so distinct CDR3 sequences listed, around 40% are singletons. The CDR3 consists of 14 residues. CDR1 and CDR2 from the germline V gene are SGHTA and FQGNSA. Trimming stripped 5 bases from V and 3 bases from J, with 13 bases between. The rearrangement joins TRBV7-2 to TRBJ1-2; D is possibly TRBD1 (5 bases). The clonotype comes from a human donor in good health. Sequencing input: blood. The CDR3 DNA sequence: TGTACCAGCAGCCAGGGCGCCACCTACTATGGCTACACCTTC. Translation gives CTSSQGATYYGYTF.